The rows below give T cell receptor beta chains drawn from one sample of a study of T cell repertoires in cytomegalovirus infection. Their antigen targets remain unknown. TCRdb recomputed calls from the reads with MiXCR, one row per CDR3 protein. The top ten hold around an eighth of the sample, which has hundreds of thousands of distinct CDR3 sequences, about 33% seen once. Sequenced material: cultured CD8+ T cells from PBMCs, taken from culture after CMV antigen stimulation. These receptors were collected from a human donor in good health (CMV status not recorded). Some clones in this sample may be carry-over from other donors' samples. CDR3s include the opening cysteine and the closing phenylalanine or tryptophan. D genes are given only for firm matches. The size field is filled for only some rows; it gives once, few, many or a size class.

DNA: TGTGCCAGCAGTCCGGGGTTAGGTGGATTCAATGAGCAGTTCTTC
CDR3: CASSPGLGGFNEQFF
size: many
V: TRBV6-1
D: NA
J: TRBJ2-1

DNA: TGTGCCAGCAGTTTAAACAGGTTCGGCTACACCTTC
CDR3: CASSLNRFGYTF
size: NA
V: TRBV28
D: NA
J: TRBJ1-2

DNA: TGTGCCAGTAGGATCAGTTCCGAGCAGTTCTTC
CDR3: CASRISSEQFF
size: NA
V: TRBV19
D: NA
J: TRBJ2-1

DNA: TGTGCCAGCAGTTTATCGCCATATAGCAATCAGCCCCAGCATTTT
CDR3: CASSLSPYSNQPQHF
size: few
V: TRBV27
D: NA
J: TRBJ1-5

DNA: TGTGCCAGCATCCTTTTCCCAGGACAGGGGTACAATGAGCAGTTCTTC
CDR3: CASILFPGQGYNEQFF
size: NA
V: TRBV12-3/TRBV12-4
D: TRBD1
J: TRBJ2-1

DNA: TGCAGTGCTAGAGACGTCGAGGAGTCTTACAATTCACCCCTCCACTTT
CDR3: CSARDVEESYNSPLHF
size: NA
V: TRBV20-1
D: NA
J: TRBJ1-6

DNA: TGCGCCAGCAGCCGATCCCGGGACTCTGGGGCCAACGTCCTGACTTTC
CDR3: CASSRSRDSGANVLTF
size: few
V: TRBV4-1
D: NA
J: TRBJ2-6

DNA: TGTGCCAGCAGCGGGGACAGGGACCGTCAGCCCCAGCATTTT
CDR3: CASSGDRDRQPQHF
size: NA
V: TRBV7-9
D: TRBD1
J: TRBJ1-5

DNA: TGTGCCAGCAGGGGGGCCCCGCACAAAGAGACCCAGTACTTC
CDR3: CASRGAPHKETQYF
size: once
V: TRBV27
D: NA
J: TRBJ2-5

DNA: TGCGCCAGCAGCCAAGCATTCAAGCTCACAGATACGCAGTATTTT
CDR3: CASSQAFKLTDTQYF
size: NA
V: TRBV4-1
D: NA
J: TRBJ2-3